This T cell receptor beta chain is drawn from a study of Graves' ophthalmopathy and Graves' hyperthyroidism. Using RNA transcripts, the TCR beta CDR3 regions were amplified. In the first round, RT-PCR was carried out with HTBI primers, and a multiplex PCR formed the second round. TCRdb analysed the multiplex PCR reads with MiXCR anew, one entry per CDR3 protein. The data hold a few hundred thousand distinct CDR3 sequences, with just over 15% observed a single time. This clonotype has a handful of counts. One end of the junction varies from germline; a read error may be responsible. PBMCs were obtained from roughly 9.9 ml of fresh peripheral blood. In germline, CDR1 is DFQATT, CDR2 SNEGSKA (reference sequence). This CDR3 region has 16 residues.

The sample comprised peripheral blood. This sequence joins TRBV20-1 and TRBJ2-5, with 12 positions matching TRBD2. The TCR sequence derives from a woman in her late teens or twenties with stable Graves' hyperthyroidism. The CDR3 spells CSARPTTSGGQETQCF. CDR3 nucleotides: TGCAGTGCTCGCCCTACGACTAGCGGGGGACAAGAGACCCAGTGCTTC.